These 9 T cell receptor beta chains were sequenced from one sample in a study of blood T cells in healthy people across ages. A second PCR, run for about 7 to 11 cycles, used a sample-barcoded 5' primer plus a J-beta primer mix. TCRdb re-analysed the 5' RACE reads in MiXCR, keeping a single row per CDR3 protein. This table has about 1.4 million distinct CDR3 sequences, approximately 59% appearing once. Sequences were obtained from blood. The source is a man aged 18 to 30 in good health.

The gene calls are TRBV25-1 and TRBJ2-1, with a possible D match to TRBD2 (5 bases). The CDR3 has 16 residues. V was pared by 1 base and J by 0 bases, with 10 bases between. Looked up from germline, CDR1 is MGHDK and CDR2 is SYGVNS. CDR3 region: CASSEFEGSSYNEQFF. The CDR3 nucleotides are TGTGCCAGCAGTGAATTCGAGGGATCCTCCTACAATGAGCAGTTCTTC.

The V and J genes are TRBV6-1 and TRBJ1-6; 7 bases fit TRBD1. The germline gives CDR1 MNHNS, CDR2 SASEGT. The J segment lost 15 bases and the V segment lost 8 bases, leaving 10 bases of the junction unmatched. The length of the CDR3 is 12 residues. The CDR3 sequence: CASGSEGQNLHF. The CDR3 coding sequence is TGTGCCAGCGGATCGGAGGGACAGAACCTCCACTTT.

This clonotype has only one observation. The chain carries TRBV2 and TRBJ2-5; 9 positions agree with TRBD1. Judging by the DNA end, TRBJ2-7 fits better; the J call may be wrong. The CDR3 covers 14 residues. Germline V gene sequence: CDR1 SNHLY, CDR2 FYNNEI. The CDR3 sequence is CASTWDRVPYEQYF. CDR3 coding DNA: TGTGCCAGCACCTGGGACAGGGTCCCCTACGAGCAGTACTTC.

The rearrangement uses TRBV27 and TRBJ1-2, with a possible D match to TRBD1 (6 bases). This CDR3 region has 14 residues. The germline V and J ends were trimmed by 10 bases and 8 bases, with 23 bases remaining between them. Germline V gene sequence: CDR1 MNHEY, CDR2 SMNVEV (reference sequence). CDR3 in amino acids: CATRTLSRGSGYTF. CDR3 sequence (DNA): TGTGCCACCCGCACCCTGTCCAGGGGAAGCGGCTACACCTTC.

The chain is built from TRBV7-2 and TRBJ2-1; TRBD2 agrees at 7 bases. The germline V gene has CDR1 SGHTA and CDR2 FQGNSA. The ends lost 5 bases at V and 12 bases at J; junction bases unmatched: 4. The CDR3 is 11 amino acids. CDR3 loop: CASSMGTMQFF. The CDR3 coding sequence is TGTGCCAGCAGCATGGGGACTATGCAGTTCTTC.

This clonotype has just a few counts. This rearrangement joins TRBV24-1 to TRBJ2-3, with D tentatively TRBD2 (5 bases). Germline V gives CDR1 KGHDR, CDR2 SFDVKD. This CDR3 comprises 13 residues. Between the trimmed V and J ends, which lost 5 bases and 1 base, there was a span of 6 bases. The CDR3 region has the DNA TGTGCCACCAGTGCGGAGGGCACAGATACGCAGTATTTT. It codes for CATSAEGTDTQYF.

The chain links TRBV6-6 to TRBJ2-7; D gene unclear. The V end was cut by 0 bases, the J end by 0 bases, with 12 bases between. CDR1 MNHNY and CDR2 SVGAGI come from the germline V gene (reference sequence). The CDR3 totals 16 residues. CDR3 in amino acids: CASSYSPPQSSYEQYF. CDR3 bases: TGTGCCAGCAGTTACTCCCCCCCGCAGAGCTCCTACGAGCAGTACTTC.

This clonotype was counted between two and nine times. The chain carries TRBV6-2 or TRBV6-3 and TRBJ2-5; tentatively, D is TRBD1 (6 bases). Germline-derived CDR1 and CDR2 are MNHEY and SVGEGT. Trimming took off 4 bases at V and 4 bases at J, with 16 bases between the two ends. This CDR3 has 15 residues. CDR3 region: CASSSGHTDPETQYF. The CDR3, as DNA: TGTGCCAGCAGTTCGGGACATACGGACCCAGAGACCCAGTACTTC.

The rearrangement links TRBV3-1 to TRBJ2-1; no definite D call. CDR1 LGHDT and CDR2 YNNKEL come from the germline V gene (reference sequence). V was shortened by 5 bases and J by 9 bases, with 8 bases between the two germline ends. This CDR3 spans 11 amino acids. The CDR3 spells CASSVTGEQFF. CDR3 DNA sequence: TGTGCCAGCAGCGTCACGGGTGAGCAGTTCTTC.